The rows below give T cell receptor beta chains drawn from one sample of a study of CD8 T cells in ankylosing spondylitis. Each CDR3 protein gets one entry after TCRdb re-called the 5' RACE reads with MiXCR. The repertoire consists of 700,000 to 1,000,000 distinct CDR3 sequences, with 10% to 15% occurring once and the leading ten covering approximately 0.51%. The specimen sequenced was blood, either unsorted or a sorted T cell fraction (not recorded which). The origin of the receptors is a male donor with ankylosing spondylitis. The conserved cysteine and the conserved F or W are not part of the CDR3 here. Size tells how often a clone was seen (once, few, many) or the class of an expanded clone, and some rows leave it out.

- TRBJ2-1 TRBV6-2/TRBV6-3 ASRLHGAGDDNDEQF
- TRBJ2-4 TRBV27 ASSPLARSIAKNIQY
- TRBJ2-3 TRBV6-1 ATNRQGIQDTQY
- TRBJ2-1 TRBV5-1 ASSSRLAGPYNEQF
many TRBJ2-5 TRBV7-2 ASSLTTETQY
many TRBJ1-1 TRBV10-3 AISGGNTEAF
few TRBJ2-1 TRBV20-1 SASRLAVGGDEQF
- TRBJ2-3 TRBV29-1 SGVGGRADTQY
few TRBJ1-5 TRBV6-6 ASSGNNQPQH
- TRBJ1-6 TRBV18 ASSPRDRAYNSPLH
few TRBJ2-3 TRBV20-1 SAPKGSDTQY
- TRBJ2-1 TRBV6-2/TRBV6-3 ASSRLGELAGVQEQF
many TRBJ1-2 TRBV7-2 ASSPQQLNYGYT
many TRBJ1-6 TRBV20-1 SATRQGTYNSPLH
few TRBJ2-5 TRBV11-2 ASSLGVTSGRYQETQY
- TRBJ2-7 TRBV2 ASSEAHRDTYEQY
few TRBJ1-5 TRBV5-5 ASSLNTGPGH
many TRBJ2-3 TRBV24-1 ATSDLRGQTQQY
- TRBJ2-5 TRBV5-1 ASSYGQLIQETQY
- TRBJ1-1 TRBV20-1 SARDYRAGGAEAF
few TRBJ2-3 TRBV7-9 ASRSGIYTDTQY
few TRBJ1-6 TRBV4-3 ASSQGVYNSPLH
- TRBJ2-1 TRBV9 ASSVSVGSYNEQF
- TRBJ2-3 TRBV20-1 SAQLAGGRDTQY
many TRBJ1-2 TRBV6-2/TRBV6-3 ASSWNYGYT
- TRBJ2-2 TRBV9 ASSTRLDTGELF
few TRBJ2-3 TRBV7-1 ASSSRGALPPDTQY
few TRBJ2-7 TRBV5-1 ASSLGTEGLEQY
- TRBJ1-3 TRBV7-9 ASSLGPGNSGNTIY
- TRBJ2-5 TRBV20-1 SATQRELAGVYQETQY
- TRBJ2-3 TRBV7-2 ASSLLGPGGKSQY
- TRBJ2-7 TRBV18 ASSPPNRGGNEQY
few TRBJ2-5 TRBV5-1 ASSLGGVKETQY
- TRBJ2-7 TRBV11-2 ASSLVGGGGY
- TRBJ2-3 TRBV11-1 ASSSNRARSTDTQY
few TRBJ1-5 TRBV5-6 ASSHWGGAPNQPQH
- TRBJ2-3 TRBV28 ASRGGYGPHTQY
many TRBJ2-1 TRBV5-5 ASSLASGVYNEQF
- TRBJ2-2 TRBV5-4 ASSFGRGEAGELF
many TRBJ1-2 TRBV12-3/TRBV12-4 ASSPNREAGGYT
few TRBJ2-1 TRBV5-1 ASSLRETGSLGEQF
- TRBJ1-1 TRBV4-2 ASSQVKGTNTEAF
medium-sized TRBJ2-6 TRBV29-1 SVGTGSPYLSGANVLT
many TRBJ2-1 TRBV20-1 SAQQARNEQF
few TRBJ2-7 TRBV4-1 ASSQQSLKGTGGTYEQY
- TRBJ1-1 TRBV28 ATRGRNTEAF
few TRBJ2-7 TRBV6-5 ACGLAGSEQY
- TRBJ1-4 TRBV4-1 ASSRPDRESTNEKLF
few TRBJ2-1 TRBV5-1 ASSRGQNYNEQF
few TRBJ2-4 TRBV7-2 ASSYTRDIQY
many TRBJ2-4 TRBV5-1 ASSLDGDIQY
few TRBJ2-2 TRBV6-1 ASSSQGANTGELF
- TRBJ2-7 TRBV5-5 ASSAGQADYEQY
- TRBJ2-7 TRBV7-9 ASSLRTGNRTNEQY
few TRBJ1-4 TRBV29-1 SVLRGPNEKLF